The 13 T cell receptor beta chains below come from one sample, sequenced in a study of T cell responses to AZD1222 COVID-19 vaccine. The method was immunoSEQ multiplex PCR; TCRdb's version includes in-frame clones alone and lacks a portion of them. The sample yields roughly 69,000 clones, 80% seen once. This specimen consisted of peripheral blood, obtained 28 days after the second AZD1222 dose. Receptors originate from an adult who received the AZD1222 COVID-19 vaccine.

The chain recombines TRBV12-2 with TRBJ2-3; the table's D call, TRBD2, was not checked against the DNA. TRBV12-2 is shown as a pseudogene. This CDR3 contains 14 residues. Here the CDR3 reads CAIPLRGGTDTQYF. In DNA form, the CDR3 reads TGTGCGATTCCATTGCGGGGGGGCACAGATACGCAGTATTTT.

The chain couples TRBV6-5 to TRBJ2-3; no reliable D call. Germline CDR1 and CDR2: MNHEY and SVGAGI. CDR3 size: 11 residues. V lost 6 bases and J 8 bases, leaving 9 bases between the germline ends. CDR3 nucleotides: TGTGCCAGCAGGCAGGAGATTACGCAGTATTTT. This codes for CASRQEITQYF.

The rearrangement links TRBV9 to TRBJ1-5; D is perhaps TRBD1 (6 bases). The CDR3 loop spans 15 amino acids. The V gene lost 1 base and the J gene lost 4 bases, with 12 bases spanning the gap. Germline assignment: CDR1 SGDLS and CDR2 YYNGEE. The CDR3 spells CASSVSGGENQPQHF. In nucleotides, the CDR3 is TGTGCCAGCAGCGTATCCGGGGGCGAGAATCAGCCCCAGCATTTT.

The chain recombines TRBV18 with TRBJ2-7; D call uncertain. Germline V gene lookup returns CDR1 KGHSH and CDR2 LQKENI. The CDR3 is 15 residues long. Deletions cut 3 bases from V and 4 bases from J, with 16 bases between. The CDR3 bases are TGTGCCAGCTCACCCCTTGATGGGATGGAATACGAGCAGTACTTC. It translates to CASSPLDGMEYEQYF.

The chain has TRBV28 and TRBJ1-5, with a tentative D call TRBD1 (5 bases). There are 13 residues in the CDR3. V dropped 8 bases and J dropped 4 bases, with 12 bases sitting between them. CDR1 and CDR2 (germline): MDHEN, SYDVKM. In nucleotides, the CDR3 is TGTGCCAGCCGATCGGGGGGGAATCAGCCCCAGCATTTT. Translated: CASRSGGNQPQHF.

J is TRBJ1-5 and V is TRBV4-1; 9 bases are a match to TRBD1. The J segment lost 6 bases and the V segment lost 5 bases, leaving 8 bases of the junction unmatched. Per germline, CDR1 MGHRA and CDR2 YSYEKL. This CDR3 has 15 residues. CDR3 sequence reads: CASSARQGGSQPQHF. The CDR3 bases are TGCGCCAGCAGCGCGAGACAGGGGGGGAGTCAGCCCCAGCATTTT.

The chain joins TRBV19 to TRBJ1-3; TRBD1 might be the D (5 bases). V dropped 3 bases and J dropped 3 bases, with 12 bases sitting between them. The CDR3 is made up of 15 amino acids. Germline assignment: CDR1 LNHDA and CDR2 SQIVND (reference sequence). The CDR3 loop reads CASSISKTGGNTIYF. The CDR3 DNA reads TGTGCCAGTAGTATTAGTAAAACAGGTGGAAACACCATATATTTT.

This rearrangement joins TRBV10-3 to TRBJ1-5; possible D gene TRBD1, 5 bases. Germline-derived CDR1 and CDR2 are ENHRY and SYGVKD. There are 14 residues in the CDR3. Trimming cost V 4 bases and J 0 bases, with 7 bases left between them. CDR3 nucleotides: TGTGCCATCAGTGGACAGTATAGCAATCAGCCCCAGCATTTT. It codes for CAISGQYSNQPQHF.

In nucleotides, the CDR3 is TGTGCCAGCAGCTTGTGGGACAGGGGGACAGATACGCAGTATTTT. Translation: CASSLWDRGTDTQYF. The rearrangement uses TRBV5-8 and TRBJ2-3; 11 bases fit TRBD1. V trimming: 1 base; J trimming: 3 bases; junction bases outside the gene matches: 1. This CDR3 is 15 amino acids long. Germline V gene data show CDR1 as SGHTS and CDR2 as YDEGEE.

The V call is TRBV2, the J call TRBJ1-2; 11 bases are a match to TRBD1. Germline lookup yields CDR1 SNHLY and CDR2 FYNNEI. The V and J ends lost 2 bases and 5 bases, in that order; junction bases with no gene match: 4. This CDR3 region has 15 residues. The CDR3 here is CASSEPGQGVYGYTF. CDR3 in DNA: TGTGCCAGCAGTGAACCGGGACAGGGGGTATATGGCTACACCTTC.

This clone was counted only a few times. The rearrangement joins TRBV7-2 to TRBJ2-5; 11 nucleotides line up with TRBD2. The V gene's germline CDR1 is SGHTA and CDR2 FQGNSA. The CDR3 contains 16 residues. V lost 0 bases to trimming and J lost 5 bases; unmatched junction nucleotides: 5. The CDR3, as DNA: TGTGCCAGCAGCTTAGCTAGCGGGGGGGCCAAGGAGACCCAGTACTTC. Translating gives CASSLASGGAKETQYF.

The chain uses TRBV19 and TRBJ1-5; D call uncertain. Germline CDR1 and CDR2: LNHDA and SQIVND (reference sequence). The CDR3 is made up of 14 amino acids. The germline V and J ends were trimmed by 7 bases and 1 base, with 11 bases remaining between them. CDR3 loop: CASTEQTSNQPQHF. In nucleotides, the CDR3 is TGTGCCAGTACTGAACAGACAAGCAATCAGCCCCAGCATTTT.

The gene calls are TRBV21-1 and TRBJ2-1; TRBD1, the table's D call, lacks a check against the DNA. TRBV21-1 is described as a pseudogene. The CDR3 covers 10 residues. The CDR3 DNA follows: TGTGCCAGGGGACACCGAGGGGCCTTCTTC. This translates into CARGHRGAFF.